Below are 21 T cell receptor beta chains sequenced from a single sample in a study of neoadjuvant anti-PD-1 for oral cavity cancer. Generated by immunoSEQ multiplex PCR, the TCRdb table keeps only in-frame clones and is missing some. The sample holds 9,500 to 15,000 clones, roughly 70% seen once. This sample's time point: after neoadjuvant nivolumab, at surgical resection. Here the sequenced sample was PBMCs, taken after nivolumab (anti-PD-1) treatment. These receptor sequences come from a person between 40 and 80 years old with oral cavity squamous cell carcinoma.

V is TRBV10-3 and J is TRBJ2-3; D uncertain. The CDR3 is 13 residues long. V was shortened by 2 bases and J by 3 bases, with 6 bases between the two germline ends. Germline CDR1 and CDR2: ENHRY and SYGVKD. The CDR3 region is CAISEGRTDTQYF. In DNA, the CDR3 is TGTGCCATCAGTGAGGGCAGAACAGATACGCAGTATTTT.

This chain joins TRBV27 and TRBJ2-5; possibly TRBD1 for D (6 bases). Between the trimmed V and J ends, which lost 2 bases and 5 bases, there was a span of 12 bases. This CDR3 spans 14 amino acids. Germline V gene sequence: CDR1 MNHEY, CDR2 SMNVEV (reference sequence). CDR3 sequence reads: CASSLKPGVETQYF. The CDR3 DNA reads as TGTGCCAGCAGTTTAAAACCAGGGGTGGAGACCCAGTACTTC.

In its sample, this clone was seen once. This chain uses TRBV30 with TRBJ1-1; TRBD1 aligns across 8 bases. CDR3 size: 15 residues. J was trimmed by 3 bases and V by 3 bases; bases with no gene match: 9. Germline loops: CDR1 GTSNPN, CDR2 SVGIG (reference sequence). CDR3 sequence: CAWRGQTGVDTEAFF. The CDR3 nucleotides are TGTGCCTGGAGGGGCCAGACAGGGGTGGACACTGAAGCTTTCTTT.

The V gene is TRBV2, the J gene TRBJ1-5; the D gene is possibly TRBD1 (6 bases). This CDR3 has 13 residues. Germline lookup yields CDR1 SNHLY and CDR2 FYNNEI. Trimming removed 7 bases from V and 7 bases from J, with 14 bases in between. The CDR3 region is CASTTGPDQPQHF. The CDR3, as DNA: TGTGCCAGCACCACAGGGCCGGACCAGCCCCAGCATTTT.

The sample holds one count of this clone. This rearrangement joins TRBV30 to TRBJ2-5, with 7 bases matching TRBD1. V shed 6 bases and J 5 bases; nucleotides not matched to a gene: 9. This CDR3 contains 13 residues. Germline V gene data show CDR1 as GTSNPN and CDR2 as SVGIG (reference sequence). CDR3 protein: CACTRQGPETQYF. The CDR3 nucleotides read TGTGCCTGTACCCGACAGGGCCCGGAGACCCAGTACTTC.

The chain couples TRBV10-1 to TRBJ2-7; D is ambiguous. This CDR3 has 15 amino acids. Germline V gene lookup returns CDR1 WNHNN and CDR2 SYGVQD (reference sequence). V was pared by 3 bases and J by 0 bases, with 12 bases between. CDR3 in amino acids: CASSEGVGHSYEQYF. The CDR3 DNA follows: TGCGCCAGCAGTGAAGGAGTGGGTCACTCCTACGAGCAGTACTTC.

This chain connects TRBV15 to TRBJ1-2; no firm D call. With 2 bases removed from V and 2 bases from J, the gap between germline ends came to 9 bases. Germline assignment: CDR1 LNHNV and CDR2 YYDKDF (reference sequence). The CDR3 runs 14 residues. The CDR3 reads CATSRLASNYGYTF. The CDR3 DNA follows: TGTGCCACCAGCAGACTTGCCAGCAACTATGGCTACACCTTC.

CDR3 bases: TGTGCCTGGAGTGGAAGGGGGCCCCAGCATTTT. Its protein product is CAWSGRGPQHF. The rearrangement joins TRBV30 to TRBJ1-5; a weak D match, TRBD1 (5 bases). The CDR3 covers 11 residues. The ends were cut back, 1 base at V and 9 bases at J, with 7 bases in the middle. Germline V gene sequence: CDR1 GTSNPN, CDR2 SVGIG (reference sequence).

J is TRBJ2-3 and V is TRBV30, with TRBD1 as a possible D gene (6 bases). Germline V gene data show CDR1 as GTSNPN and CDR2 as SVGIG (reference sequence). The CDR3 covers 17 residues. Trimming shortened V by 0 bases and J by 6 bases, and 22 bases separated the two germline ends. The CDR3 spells CAWSVPDSTYKGDTQYF. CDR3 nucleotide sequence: TGTGCCTGGAGTGTACCGGACAGCACCTATAAGGGGGATACGCAGTATTTT.

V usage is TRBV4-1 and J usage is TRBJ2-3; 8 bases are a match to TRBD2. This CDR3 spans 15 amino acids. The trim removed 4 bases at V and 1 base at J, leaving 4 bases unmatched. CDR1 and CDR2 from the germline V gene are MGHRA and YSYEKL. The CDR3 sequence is CASSLLTSGTDTQYF. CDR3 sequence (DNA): TGCGCCAGCAGCCTCTTGACTAGCGGCACAGATACGCAGTATTTT.

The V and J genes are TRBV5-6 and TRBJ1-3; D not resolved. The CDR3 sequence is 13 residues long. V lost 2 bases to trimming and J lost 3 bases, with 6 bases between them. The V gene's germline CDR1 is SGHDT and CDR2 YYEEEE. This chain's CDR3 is CASSFGVGNTIYF. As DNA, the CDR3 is TGTGCCAGCAGCTTCGGCGTTGGAAACACCATATATTTT.

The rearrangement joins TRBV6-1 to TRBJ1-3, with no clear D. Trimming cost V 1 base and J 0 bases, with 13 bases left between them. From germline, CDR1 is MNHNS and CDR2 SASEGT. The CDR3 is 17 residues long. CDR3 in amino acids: CASSEGETGNSGNTIYF. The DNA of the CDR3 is TGTGCCAGCAGTGAAGGGGAGACTGGTAACTCTGGAAACACCATATATTTT.

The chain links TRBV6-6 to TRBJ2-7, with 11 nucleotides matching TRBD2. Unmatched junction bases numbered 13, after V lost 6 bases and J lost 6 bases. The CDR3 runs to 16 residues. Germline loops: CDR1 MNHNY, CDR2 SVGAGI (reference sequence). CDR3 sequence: CASSSGTSGPRSEQYF. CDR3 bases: TGTGCCAGCAGCTCCGGGACTAGCGGACCCAGGAGCGAGCAGTACTTC.

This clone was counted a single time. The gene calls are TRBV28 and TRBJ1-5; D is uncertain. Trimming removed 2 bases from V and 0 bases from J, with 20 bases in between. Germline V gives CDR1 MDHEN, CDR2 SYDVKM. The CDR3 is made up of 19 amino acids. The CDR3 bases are TGTGCCAGCAGTTTAACCCGACGTATGTTCGGGCGTAGCAATCAGCCCCAGCATTTT. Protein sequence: CASSLTRRMFGRSNQPQHF.

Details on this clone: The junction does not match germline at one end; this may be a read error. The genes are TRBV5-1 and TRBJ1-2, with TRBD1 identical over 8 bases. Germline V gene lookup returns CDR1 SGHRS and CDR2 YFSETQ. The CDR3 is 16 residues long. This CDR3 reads CASSFSGQGGSGGYTF. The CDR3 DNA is TGCGCCAGCAGCTTTTCCGGACAGGGCGGTTCGGGGGGCTACACCTTT.

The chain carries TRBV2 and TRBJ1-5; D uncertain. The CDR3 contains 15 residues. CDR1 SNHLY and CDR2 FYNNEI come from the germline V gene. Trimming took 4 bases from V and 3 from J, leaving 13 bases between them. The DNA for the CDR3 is TGTGCCAGCAGTGGCCGGTATACGTTCAATCAGCCCCAGCATTTT. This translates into CASSGRYTFNQPQHF.

The CDR3, as DNA: TGCGCCAGCAGCTTGGGGGCGGAGACCCAGTACTTC. It codes for CASSLGAETQYF. The chain is built from TRBV5-1 and TRBJ2-5; D unclear. Trimming stripped 0 bases from V and 5 bases from J, with 5 bases between. The CDR3 extends over 12 amino acids. Germline loops: CDR1 SGHRS, CDR2 YFSETQ.

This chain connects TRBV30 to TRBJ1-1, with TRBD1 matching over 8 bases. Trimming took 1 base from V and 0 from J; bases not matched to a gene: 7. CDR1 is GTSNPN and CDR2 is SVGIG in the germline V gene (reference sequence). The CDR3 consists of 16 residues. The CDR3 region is CAWSGTGFFVNTEAFF. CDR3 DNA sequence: TGTGCCTGGAGTGGGACAGGGTTTTTTGTGAACACTGAAGCTTTCTTT. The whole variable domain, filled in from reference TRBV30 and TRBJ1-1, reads SQTIHQWPATLVQPVGSPLSLECTVEGTSNPNLYWYRQAAGRGLQLLFYSVGIGQISSEVPQNLSASRPQDRQFILSSKKLLLSDSGFYLCAWSGTGFFVNTEAFFGQGTRLTVV.

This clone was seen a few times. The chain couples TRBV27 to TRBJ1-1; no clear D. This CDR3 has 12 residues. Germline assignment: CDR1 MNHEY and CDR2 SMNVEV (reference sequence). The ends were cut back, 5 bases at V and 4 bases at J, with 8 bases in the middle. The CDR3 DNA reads TGTGCCAGCAGTACTGTGGGCACTGAAGCTTTCTTT. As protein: CASSTVGTEAFF.

The CDR3 DNA is TGTGCCAGCAGTTTTCCTAGCCTAGAGACCCAGTACTTC. Translated: CASSFPSLETQYF. V is TRBV28 and J is TRBJ2-5; maybe TRBD2 (5 bases). There are 13 residues in the CDR3. V was cut by 3 bases and J by 4 bases, with 9 bases left in between. CDR1 is MDHEN, CDR2 SYDVKM, per germline.

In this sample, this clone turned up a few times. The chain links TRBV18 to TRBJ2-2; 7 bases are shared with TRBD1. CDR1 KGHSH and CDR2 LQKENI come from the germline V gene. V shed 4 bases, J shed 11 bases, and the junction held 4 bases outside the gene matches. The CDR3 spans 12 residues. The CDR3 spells CASSRDRTELFF. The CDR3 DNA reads TGTGCCAGCTCACGGGACAGAACCGAGCTGTTTTTT.